The entry below gives a single T cell receptor (beta chain) sequence along with its context. Its specificity is unknown. The TCR beta libraries were generated through quantitative 5'-RACE incorporating molecular barcodes. TCRdb reprocessed the 5' RACE reads via MiXCR and lists one record per CDR3 protein. The sample lists 200,000 to 250,000 distinct CDR3 sequences; more than 25% were seen once. From germline, CDR1 is SGHTA and CDR2 FQGNSA. V was shortened by 8 bases and J by 2 bases, with 17 bases between the two germline ends. The CDR3 covers 15 residues. This entry is derived from a study of CD8 T cells in ankylosing spondylitis. Overall study results and limits: According to the report, clones linked to the disease were significantly enriched in matched synovial fluid samples taken from ankylosing spondylitis patients. Earlier literature documents some of the motif variants in reactive arthritis synovial fluid and blood. Seemingly distinctive of ankylosing spondylitis blood was a TCR beta motif formed by eight highly homologous variants.

The source of this sequence is a male donor with ankylosing spondylitis or in good health (not recorded which). The source material was blood, either unsorted or a sorted T cell fraction (not recorded which). The V and J genes are TRBV7-2 and TRBJ2-3; D might be TRBD1 or TRBD2, each matching 5 bases. The CDR3 is CASFTTWDPTDTQYF. The CDR3 DNA follows: TGTGCCAGCTTCACGACCTGGGACCCCACAGATACGCAGTATTTT. The entire variable domain, with the rest obtained from reference TRBV7-2 and TRBJ2-3, is as follows: GAGVSQSPSNKVTEKGKDVELRCDPISGHTALYWYRQSLGQGLEFLIYFQGNSAPDKSGLPSDRFSAERTGGSVSTLTIQRTQQEDSAVYLCASFTTWDPTDTQYFGPGTRLTVL.